Below, 3 T cell receptor beta chains from the same sample are listed, as sequenced in a study of T cells after yellow fever vaccination. TCRdb ran MiXCR on the 5' RACE reads and lists one entry per CDR3 protein. In the table there are 120,000 or so distinct CDR3 sequences, roughly 15% of which are singletons. The sample here was CD8+ T cells sorted from PBMCs, taken 5 days after the yellow fever booster vaccination. These receptors all stem from a man aged 18 to 30 who received the YFV17D yellow fever vaccine.

This clonotype was seen a handful of times. The chain carries TRBV12-3 or TRBV12-4 and TRBJ2-1; 7 bases line up with TRBD1. CDR3 length: 14 residues. V was clipped by 5 bases and J by 5 bases; unmatched bases: 6. This CDR3 reads CASSHLGQNNEQFF. The CDR3 DNA reads as TGTGCCAGCAGTCACCTGGGACAGAACAATGAGCAGTTCTTC.

The chain links TRBV4-1 to TRBJ2-2; unclear D gene. This CDR3 has 13 amino acids. Trimming pared 3 bases from V and 4 bases from J, leaving 6 bases between. The germline gives CDR1 MGHRA, CDR2 YSYEKL. DNA of the CDR3: TGCGCCAGCAGCCACAGAGCCACCGGGGAGCTGTTTTTT. This sequence encodes CASSHRATGELFF.

V and J are TRBV6-5 and TRBJ2-5; 8 bases agree with TRBD2. The CDR3 loop spans 13 amino acids. The trim removed 10 bases at V and 0 bases at J, leaving 4 bases unmatched. Germline loops: CDR1 MNHEY, CDR2 SVGAGI. CDR3 sequence (DNA): TGTGCCACCTTTAGCGGGAACCAAGAGACCCAGTACTTC. Its protein is CATFSGNQETQYF.